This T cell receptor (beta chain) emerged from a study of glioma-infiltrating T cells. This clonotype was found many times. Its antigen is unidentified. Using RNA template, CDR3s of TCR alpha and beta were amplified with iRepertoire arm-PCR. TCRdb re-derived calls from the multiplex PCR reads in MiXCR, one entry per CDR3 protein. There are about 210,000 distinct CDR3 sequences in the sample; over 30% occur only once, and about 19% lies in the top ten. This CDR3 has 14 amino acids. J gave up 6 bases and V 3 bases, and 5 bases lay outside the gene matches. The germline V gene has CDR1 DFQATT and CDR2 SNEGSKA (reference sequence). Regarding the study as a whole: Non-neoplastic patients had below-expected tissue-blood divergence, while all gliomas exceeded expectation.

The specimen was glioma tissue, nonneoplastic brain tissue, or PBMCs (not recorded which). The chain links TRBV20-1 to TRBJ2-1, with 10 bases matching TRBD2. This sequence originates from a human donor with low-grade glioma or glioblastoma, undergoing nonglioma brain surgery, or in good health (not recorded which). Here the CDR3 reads CSASKAGGSNEQFF. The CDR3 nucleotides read TGCAGTGCTAGTAAAGCGGGAGGGTCCAATGAGCAGTTCTTC.